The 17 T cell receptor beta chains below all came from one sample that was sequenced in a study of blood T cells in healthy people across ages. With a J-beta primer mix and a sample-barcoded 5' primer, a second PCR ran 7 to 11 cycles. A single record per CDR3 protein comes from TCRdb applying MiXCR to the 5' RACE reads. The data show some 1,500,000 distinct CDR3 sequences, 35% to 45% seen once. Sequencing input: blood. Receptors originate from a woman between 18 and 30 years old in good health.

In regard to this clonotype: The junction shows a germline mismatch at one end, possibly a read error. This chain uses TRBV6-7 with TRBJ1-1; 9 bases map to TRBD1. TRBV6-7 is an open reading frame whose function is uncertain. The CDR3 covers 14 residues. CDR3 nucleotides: TGTGCCGGCAGTCACAGACAGGGGGACACTGAAGCTTTCTTT. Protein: CAGSHRQGDTEAFF.

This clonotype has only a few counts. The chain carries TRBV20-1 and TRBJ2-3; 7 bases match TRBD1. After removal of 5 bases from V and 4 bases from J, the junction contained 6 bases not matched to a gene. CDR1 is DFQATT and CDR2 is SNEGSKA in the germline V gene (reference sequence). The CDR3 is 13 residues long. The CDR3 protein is CSALDRAPDTQYF. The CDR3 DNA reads TGCAGTGCTTTAGACAGGGCGCCAGATACGCAGTATTTT.

DNA of the CDR3: TGTGCCAGCAGCTCTCCGACCTTCGGTTGGGAAAAACTGTTTTTT. Encoded protein: CASSSPTFGWEKLFF. V usage is TRBV27 and J usage is TRBJ1-4; D remains ambiguous. Trimming cost V 6 bases and J 8 bases, with 19 bases left between them. CDR1 MNHEY and CDR2 SMNVEV come from the germline V gene (reference sequence). The CDR3 sequence is 15 residues long.

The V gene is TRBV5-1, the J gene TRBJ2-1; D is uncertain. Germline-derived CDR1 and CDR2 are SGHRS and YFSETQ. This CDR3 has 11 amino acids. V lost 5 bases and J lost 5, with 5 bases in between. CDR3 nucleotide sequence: TGCGCCAGCAGGAACAACAATGAGCAGTTCTTC. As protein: CASRNNNEQFF.

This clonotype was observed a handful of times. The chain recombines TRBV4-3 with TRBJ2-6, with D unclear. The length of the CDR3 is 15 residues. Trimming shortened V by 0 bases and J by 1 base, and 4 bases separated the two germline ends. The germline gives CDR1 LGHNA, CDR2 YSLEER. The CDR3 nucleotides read TGCGCCAGCAGCCAAGATCCGTCTGGGGCCAACGTCCTGACTTTC. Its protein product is CASSQDPSGANVLTF.

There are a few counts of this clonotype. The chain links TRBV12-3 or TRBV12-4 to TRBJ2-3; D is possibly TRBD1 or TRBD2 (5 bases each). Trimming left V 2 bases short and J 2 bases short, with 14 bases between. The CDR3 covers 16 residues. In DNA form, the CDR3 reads TGTGCCAGCAGTTTAAGCCGGGACGGTTCCACAGATACGCAGTATTTT. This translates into CASSLSRDGSTDTQYF.

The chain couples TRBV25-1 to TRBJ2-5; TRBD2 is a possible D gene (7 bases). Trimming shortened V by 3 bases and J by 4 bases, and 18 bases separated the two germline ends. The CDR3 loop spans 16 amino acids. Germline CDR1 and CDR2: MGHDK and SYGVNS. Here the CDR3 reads CASSDGGRGLVETQYF. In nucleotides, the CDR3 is TGTGCCAGCAGTGACGGGGGGCGCGGTCTAGTAGAGACCCAGTACTTC.

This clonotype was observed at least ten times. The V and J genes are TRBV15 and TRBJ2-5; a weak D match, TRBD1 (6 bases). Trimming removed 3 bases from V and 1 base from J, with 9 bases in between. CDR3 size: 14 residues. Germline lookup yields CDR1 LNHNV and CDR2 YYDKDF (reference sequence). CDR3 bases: TGTGCCACCAGCAGCCGGGACATCCAAGAGACCCAGTACTTC. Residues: CATSSRDIQETQYF.

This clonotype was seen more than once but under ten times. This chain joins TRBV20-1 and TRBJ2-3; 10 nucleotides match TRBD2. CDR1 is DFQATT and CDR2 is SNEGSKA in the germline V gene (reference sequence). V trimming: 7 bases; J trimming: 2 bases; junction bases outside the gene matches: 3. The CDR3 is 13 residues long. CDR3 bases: TGCAGTGAACTAGCGGGGTTCACAGATACGCAGTATTTT. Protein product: CSELAGFTDTQYF.

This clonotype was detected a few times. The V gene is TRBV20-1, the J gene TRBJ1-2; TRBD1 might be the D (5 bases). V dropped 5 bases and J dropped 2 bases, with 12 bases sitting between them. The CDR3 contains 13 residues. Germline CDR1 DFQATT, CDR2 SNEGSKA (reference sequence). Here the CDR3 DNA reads TGCAGTGCTGAGTACAGGAAAAACTATGGCTACACCTTC. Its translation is CSAEYRKNYGYTF.

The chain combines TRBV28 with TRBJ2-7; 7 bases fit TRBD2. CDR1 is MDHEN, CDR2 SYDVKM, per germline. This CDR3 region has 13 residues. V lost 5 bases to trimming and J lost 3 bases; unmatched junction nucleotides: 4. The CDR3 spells CASSVGLIYEQYF. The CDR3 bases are TGTGCCAGCAGTGTGGGACTAATCTACGAGCAGTACTTC.

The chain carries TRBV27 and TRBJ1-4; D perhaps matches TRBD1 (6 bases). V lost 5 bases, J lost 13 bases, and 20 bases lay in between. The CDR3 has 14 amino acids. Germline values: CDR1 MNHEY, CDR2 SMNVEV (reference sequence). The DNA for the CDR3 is TGTGCCAGCAGTCTGAATGGACAGCCGAGCCGACTGTTTTTT. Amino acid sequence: CASSLNGQPSRLFF.

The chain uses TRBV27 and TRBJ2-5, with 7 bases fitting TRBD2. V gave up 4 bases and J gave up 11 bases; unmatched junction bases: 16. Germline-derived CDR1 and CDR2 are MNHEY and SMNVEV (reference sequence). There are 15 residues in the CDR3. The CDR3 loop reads CASSSPGLGITKQYF. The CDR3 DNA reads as TGTGCCAGCAGTTCCCCCGGACTAGGGATCACGAAGCAGTACTTC.

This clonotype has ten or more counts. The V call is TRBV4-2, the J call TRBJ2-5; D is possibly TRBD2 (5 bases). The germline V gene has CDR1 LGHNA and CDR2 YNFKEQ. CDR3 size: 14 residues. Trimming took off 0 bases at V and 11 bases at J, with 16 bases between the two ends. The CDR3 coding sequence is TGTGCCAGCAGCCAAGACACCGACTACAATGAGCAGTACTTC. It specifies CASSQDTDYNEQYF.

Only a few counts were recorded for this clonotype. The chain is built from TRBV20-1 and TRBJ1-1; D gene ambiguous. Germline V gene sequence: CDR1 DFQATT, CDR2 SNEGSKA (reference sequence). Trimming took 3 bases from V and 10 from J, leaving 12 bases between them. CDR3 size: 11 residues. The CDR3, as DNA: TGCAGTGCTAGGGTCAGCCCTGGAGCTTTCTTT. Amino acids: CSARVSPGAFF.

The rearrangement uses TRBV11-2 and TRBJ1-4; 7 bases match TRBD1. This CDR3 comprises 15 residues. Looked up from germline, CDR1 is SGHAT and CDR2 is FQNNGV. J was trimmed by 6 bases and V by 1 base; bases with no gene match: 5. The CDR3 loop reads CASSLGQGLDEKLFF. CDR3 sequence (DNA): TGTGCCAGCAGCTTAGGACAGGGTTTGGATGAAAAACTGTTTTTT.

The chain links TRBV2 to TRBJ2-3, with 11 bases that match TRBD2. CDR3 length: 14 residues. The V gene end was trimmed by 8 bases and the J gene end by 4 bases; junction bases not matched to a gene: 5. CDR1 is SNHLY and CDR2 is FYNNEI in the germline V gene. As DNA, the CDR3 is TGTGCCAGCTTACTAGCGGGAGTAGCAGATACGCAGTATTTT. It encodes CASLLAGVADTQYF.